This TCR beta chain was documented in a study of Tregs in tolerant kidney transplant recipients (dated by TCRdb to the late 2010s). Broadly, across the study: The transplants used related donors along with nonmyeloablative bone marrow transplantation, and in the human trials mixed chimerism was transient. The study used TCRbeta sequencing to identify donor-specific regulatory T cells before combined kidney and bone marrow transplantation, then tracked those cells after transplant. On the study overall, not on this receptor specifically: Because the PCR primers were changed over time for some patients, nucleotide-level comparison could not be performed across the samples from those patients. The study was constrained by small patient numbers, and validation of the findings is required in larger populations and under other immunosuppression protocols. Biological reproducibility was not directly addressed, though technical replication error appeared minimal. Expanding Tregs with activated donor B cells appeared to identify the most biologically relevant and donor-specific TCRbeta repertoire. Donor-specific Treg expansion was found to exceed global Treg expansion in tolerant patients, suggesting antigen-driven rather than nonspecific expansion.

A word on this clone: Its antigen has not been determined. The read is 3 residues too short to cover the CDR3 end, so that end is filled in from the germline J gene.

Trimming leaves V shorter by 1 base and J shorter by 4 bases, with the junction holding 4 bases beyond the gene matches. The germline V gene encodes CDR1 SGHAT and CDR2 FQNNGV. From cysteine to phenylalanine, the CDR3 is 15 amino acids long. Part of the CDR3 DNA is given, 36 bases translated from base 1. Genomic DNA was extracted from sorted cells with the QIAGEN DNeasy Blood and Tissue Kit for TCRbeta CDR3 sequencing. High-throughput TCRbeta CDR3 sequencing, including PCR amplification with bias correction and internal controls, was performed commercially through immunoSEQ. The study's processing was this. Unique productive TCRbeta sequences were defined by CDR3 nucleotide sequence when primers matched and otherwise by CDR3 amino acid sequence together with Vbeta and Jbeta genes. To correct for sorting error, sequences found in more than one sorted population at a frequency ratio of 2:1 or less were discarded, and the remaining shared sequences were assigned to the population with the higher frequency. Sequences were defined as donor-reactive when expanded at least 5-fold in CFSE-low cells versus unstimulated cells and present at a frequency of at least 0.01% in CFSE-low cells. Jensen-Shannon divergence, calculated on the top 100 TCRbeta sequences ranked by frequency, was used to quantify repertoire divergence. For samples with multiple sequencing runs, sorting error was corrected separately for each run before the runs were pooled. TCRdb obtained this table from immuneACCESS and retained in-frame rearrangements with V and J assigned. These tables miss some clones; where compared with another copy, unresolved V genes account for less than half of the shortfall, and the remainder is unexplained. That table is the source of V, J and clone size, and D and trimming were worked out from the DNA. The sample's table covers about 30,000 clones. Clones ranked in the top ten supply 14% of the sample.

The time point label, as the study defines it: blood sample drawn before combined kidney and bone marrow transplant. Thawed PBMCs were FACS-sorted into unstimulated Tregs (CD4+CD25+CD127-), CD4+ non-Tregs (CD4+CD25-), CD4 cells and CD8 cells. Patients were several combined kidney and bone marrow transplant recipients from the ITN036ST trial, and only these trial subjects had samples available. Healthy control blood was processed by Ficoll density gradient to PBMCs and cryopreserved; patient PBMCs were collected before and after transplant. The sequence was obtained from a human donor who received a combined kidney and bone marrow transplant. The chain is assembled from TRBV11-2 and TRBJ2-1; the junction holds 7 bases that match TRBD2. The input for sequencing was CD8+ T cells from blood, taken before the transplant. The CDR3 protein sequence reads: CASSLGLAEYNEQFF. Incomplete CDR3 DNA: TGTGCCAGCAGCTTAGGCCTAGCGGAGTACAATGAG.